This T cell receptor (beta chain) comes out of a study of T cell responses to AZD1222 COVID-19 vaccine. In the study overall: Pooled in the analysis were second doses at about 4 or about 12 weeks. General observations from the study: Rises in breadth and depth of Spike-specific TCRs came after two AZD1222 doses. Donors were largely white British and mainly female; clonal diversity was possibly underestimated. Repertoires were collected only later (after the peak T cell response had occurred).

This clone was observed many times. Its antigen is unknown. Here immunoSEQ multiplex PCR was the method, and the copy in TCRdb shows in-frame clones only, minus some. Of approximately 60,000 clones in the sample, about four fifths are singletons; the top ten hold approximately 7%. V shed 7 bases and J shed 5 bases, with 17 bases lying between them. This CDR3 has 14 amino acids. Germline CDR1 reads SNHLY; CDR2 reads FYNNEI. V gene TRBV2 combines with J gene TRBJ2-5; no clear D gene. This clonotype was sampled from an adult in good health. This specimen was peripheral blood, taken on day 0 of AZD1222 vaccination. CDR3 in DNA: TGTGCCAGCATCTCGGTGGAAGGGCGGGAGACCCAGTACTTC. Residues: CASISVEGRETQYF.